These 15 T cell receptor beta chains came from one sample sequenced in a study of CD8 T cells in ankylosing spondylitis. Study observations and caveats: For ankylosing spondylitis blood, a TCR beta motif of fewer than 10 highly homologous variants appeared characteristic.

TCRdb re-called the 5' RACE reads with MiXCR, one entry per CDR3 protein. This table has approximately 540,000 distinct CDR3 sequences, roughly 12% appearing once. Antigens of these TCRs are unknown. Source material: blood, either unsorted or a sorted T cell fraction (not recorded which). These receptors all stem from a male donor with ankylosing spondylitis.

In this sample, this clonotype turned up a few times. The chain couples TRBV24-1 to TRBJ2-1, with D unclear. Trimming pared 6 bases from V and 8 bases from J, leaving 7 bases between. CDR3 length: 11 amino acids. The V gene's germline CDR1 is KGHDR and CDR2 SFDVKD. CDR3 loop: CATSLVDEQFF. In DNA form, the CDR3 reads TGTGCCACCAGTCTAGTTGATGAGCAGTTCTTC.

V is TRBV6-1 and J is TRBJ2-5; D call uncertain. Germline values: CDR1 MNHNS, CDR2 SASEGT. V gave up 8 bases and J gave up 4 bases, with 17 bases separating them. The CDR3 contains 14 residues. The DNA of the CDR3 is TGTGCCAGCGAACAACGAAGTGGTATAGAGACCCAGTACTTC. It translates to CASEQRSGIETQYF.

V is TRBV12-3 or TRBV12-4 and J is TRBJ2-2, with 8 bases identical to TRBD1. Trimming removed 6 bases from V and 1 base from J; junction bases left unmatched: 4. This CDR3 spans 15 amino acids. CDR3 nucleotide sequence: TGTGCCAGCAGGGGTGGGACAGGGAACACCGGGGAGCTGTTTTTT. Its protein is CASRGGTGNTGELFF.

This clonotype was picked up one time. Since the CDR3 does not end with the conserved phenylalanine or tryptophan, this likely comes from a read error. CDR3 coding DNA: TGTGCCAGCCAAGACTTTTCGGGAGAGGCCCAGTACTCC. Translating it yields CASQDFSGEAQYS. V gene TRBV12-3 or TRBV12-4 combines with J gene TRBJ2-5; D might be TRBD2 (6 bases). CDR3 length: 13 residues.

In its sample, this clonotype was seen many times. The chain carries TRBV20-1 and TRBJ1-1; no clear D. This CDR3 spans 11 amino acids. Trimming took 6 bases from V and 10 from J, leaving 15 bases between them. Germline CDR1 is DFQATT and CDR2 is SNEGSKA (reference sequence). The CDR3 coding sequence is TGCAGTGCATCGACTAGCGGAGGAGCTTTCTTT. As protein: CSASTSGGAFF.

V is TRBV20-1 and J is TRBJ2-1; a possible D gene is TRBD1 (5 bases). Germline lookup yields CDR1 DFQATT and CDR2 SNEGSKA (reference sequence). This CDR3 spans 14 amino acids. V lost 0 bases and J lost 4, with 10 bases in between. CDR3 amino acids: CSARDLKGYNEQFF. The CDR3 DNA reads TGCAGTGCTAGAGATCTAAAGGGGTACAATGAGCAGTTCTTC.

The CDR3 region has the DNA TGTGCCAGCAGTGGGAGGTCCGCGAACACCGGGGAGCTGTTTTTT. Protein product: CASSGRSANTGELFF. This sequence joins TRBV2 and TRBJ2-2; weak D call: TRBD2 (5 bases). V lost 4 bases and J lost 0, with 9 bases in between. CDR3 length equals 15 residues. Germline V gene data show CDR1 as SNHLY and CDR2 as FYNNEI.

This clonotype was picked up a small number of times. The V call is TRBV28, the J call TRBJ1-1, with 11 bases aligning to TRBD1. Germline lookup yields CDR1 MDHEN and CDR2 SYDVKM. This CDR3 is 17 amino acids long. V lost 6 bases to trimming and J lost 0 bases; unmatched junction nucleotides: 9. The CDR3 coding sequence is TGTGCCAGCAGCTCAGGACAGGGGGCACCTATGAACACTGAAGCTTTCTTT. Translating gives CASSSGQGAPMNTEAFF. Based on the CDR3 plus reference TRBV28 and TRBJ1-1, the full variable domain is DVKVTQSSRYLVKRTGEKVFLECVQDMDHENMFWYRQDPGLGLRLIYFSYDVKMKEKGDIPEGYSVSREKKERFSLILESASTNQTSMYLCASSSGQGAPMNTEAFFGQGTRLTVV.

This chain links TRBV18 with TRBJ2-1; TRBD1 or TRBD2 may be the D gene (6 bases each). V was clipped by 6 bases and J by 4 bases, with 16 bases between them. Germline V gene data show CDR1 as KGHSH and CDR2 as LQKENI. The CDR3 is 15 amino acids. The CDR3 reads CASSPRGAIYNEQFF. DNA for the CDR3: TGTGCCAGCTCTCCAAGGGGGGCTATTTACAATGAGCAGTTCTTC.

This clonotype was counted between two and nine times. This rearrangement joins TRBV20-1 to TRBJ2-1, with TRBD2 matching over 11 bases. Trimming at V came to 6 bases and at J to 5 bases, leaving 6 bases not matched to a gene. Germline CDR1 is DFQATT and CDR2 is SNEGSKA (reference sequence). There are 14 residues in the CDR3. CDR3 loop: CSATGLAGNNEQFF. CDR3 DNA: TGCAGTGCCACCGGACTAGCGGGTAACAATGAGCAGTTCTTC.

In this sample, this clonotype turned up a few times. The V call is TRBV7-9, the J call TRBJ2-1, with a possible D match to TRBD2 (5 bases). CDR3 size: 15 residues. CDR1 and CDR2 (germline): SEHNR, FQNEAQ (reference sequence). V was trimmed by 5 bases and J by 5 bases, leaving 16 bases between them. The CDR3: CASSASGRWDNEQFF. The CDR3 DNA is TGTGCCAGCAGCGCGAGCGGCCGTTGGGACAATGAGCAGTTCTTC. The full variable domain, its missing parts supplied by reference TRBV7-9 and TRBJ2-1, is DTGVSQNPRHKITKRGQNVTFRCDPISEHNRLYWYRQTLGQGPEFLTYFQNEAQLEKSRLLSDRFSAERPKGSFSTLEIQRTEQGDSAMYLCASSASGRWDNEQFFGPGTRLTVL.

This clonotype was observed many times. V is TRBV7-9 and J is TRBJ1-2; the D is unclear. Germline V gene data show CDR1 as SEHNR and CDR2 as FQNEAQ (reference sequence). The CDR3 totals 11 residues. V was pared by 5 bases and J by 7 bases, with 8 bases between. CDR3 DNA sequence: TGTGCCAGCAGCGGGGTCGCTGGCTACACCTTC. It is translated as CASSGVAGYTF.

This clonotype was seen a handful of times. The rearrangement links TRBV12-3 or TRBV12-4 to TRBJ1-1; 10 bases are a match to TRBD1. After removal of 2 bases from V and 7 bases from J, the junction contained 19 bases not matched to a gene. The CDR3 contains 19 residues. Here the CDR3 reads CASSLRGESATGGRGEAFF. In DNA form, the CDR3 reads TGTGCCAGCAGTTTAAGGGGGGAGAGTGCGACAGGGGGCCGTGGTGAAGCTTTCTTT.

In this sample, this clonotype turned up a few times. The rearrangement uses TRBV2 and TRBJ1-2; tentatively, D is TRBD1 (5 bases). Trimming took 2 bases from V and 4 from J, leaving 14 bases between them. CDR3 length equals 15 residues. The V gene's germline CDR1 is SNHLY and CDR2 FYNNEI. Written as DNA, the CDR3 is TGTGCCAGCAGTGAACAGGGCAGGTGGGGCTATGGCTACACCTTC. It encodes CASSEQGRWGYGYTF.

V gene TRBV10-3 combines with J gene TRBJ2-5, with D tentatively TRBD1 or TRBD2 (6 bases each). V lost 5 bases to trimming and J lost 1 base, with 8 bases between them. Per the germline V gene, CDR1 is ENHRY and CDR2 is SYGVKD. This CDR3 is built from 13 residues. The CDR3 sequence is CAISRGPQETQYF. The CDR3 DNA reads TGTGCCATCAGTCGGGGGCCCCAAGAGACCCAGTACTTC.